This T cell receptor beta chain is drawn from a study of glioma-infiltrating T cells after dendritic cell vaccination. Trimming removed 4 bases from V and 0 bases from J, with 3 bases in between. In germline, CDR1 is MDHEN, CDR2 SYDVKM. The CDR3 has 12 residues. The assay was immunoSEQ multiplex PCR, and TCRdb's table has in-frame clones only and misses some. The profile shows roughly 70,000 clones, roughly 87% of them singletons. The chain couples TRBV28 to TRBJ1-1, with unresolved D. The sequence came from a human donor with glioblastoma. The source material was blood, sampled before dendritic cell vaccination. This CDR3 reads CASSSMNTEAFF. The CDR3 DNA sequence: TGTGCCAGCAGTTCCATGAACACTGAAGCTTTCTTT. Full variable domain (outside the CDR3, taken from reference TRBV28 and TRBJ1-1): DVKVTQSSRYLVKRTGEKVFLECVQDMDHENMFWYRQDPGLGLRLIYFSYDVKMKEKGDIPEGYSVSREKKERFSLILESASTNQTSMYLCASSSMNTEAFFGQGTRLTVV.